The rows below give T cell receptor beta chains drawn from one sample of a study of T cell responses to AZD1222 COVID-19 vaccine. Sequencing used immunoSEQ multiplex PCR; TCRdb keeps in-frame clones, though not all of them. The table shows approximately 150,000 clones, with approximately 92% occurring only once. The sample in question was peripheral blood, obtained 28 days after the second AZD1222 dose. These receptors were collected from an adult who received the AZD1222 COVID-19 vaccine. Both conserved end residues are part of each CDR3. D genes are given only for firm matches. Rows may omit the clone size; those that give it use once, few, many or a size class.

J gene	clone size	D gene	V gene	CDR3 protein	CDR3 DNA
TRBJ2-3	once	TRBD2	TRBV29-1	CSVRLAYTDTQYF	TGCAGCGTTAGACTAGCTTACACAGATACGCAGTATTTT
TRBJ1-1	NA	NA	TRBV7-9	CASSKGRQNTEAFF	TGTGCCAGCAGTAAAGGACGGCAGAACACTGAAGCTTTCTTT
TRBJ2-1	NA	NA	TRBV19	CARWKRIVLHNEQFF	TGTGCCAGGTGGAAACGGATCGTACTTCACAATGAGCAGTTCTTC
TRBJ2-5	once	TRBD1	TRBV19	CASSISNRGRGGQGTQYF	TGTGCCAGTAGTATTAGTAACAGGGGGCGCGGGGGTCAGGGGACCCAGTACTTC
TRBJ2-7	NA	TRBD1	TRBV6-2/TRBV6-3	CASSLDGTGGKQYF	TGTGCCAGCAGTTTGGACGGGACAGGGGGCAAGCAGTACTTC
TRBJ2-4	NA	NA	TRBV5-4	CASSLVTGEEEYF	TGTGCCAGCAGCTTGGTCACGGGCGAGGAAGAGTACTTC
TRBJ2-2	NA	NA	TRBV9	CASSPRAASEDAGELFF	TGTGCCAGCAGCCCCCGCGCCGCCTCCGAGGATGCCGGGGAGCTGTTTTTT
TRBJ2-3	NA	TRBD2	TRBV7-3	CASSLRLAGDRGDTQYF	TGTGCCAGCAGCTTAAGGTTGGCGGGAGACCGTGGAGATACGCAGTATTTT
TRBJ2-1	NA	NA	TRBV9	CASSPRLGEQFF	TGTGCCAGCAGCCCCCGGCTGGGTGAGCAGTTCTTC
TRBJ2-7	NA	NA	TRBV4-1	CASSHPPRALDGSYEQYF	TGCGCCAGCAGCCACCCCCCCAGGGCCCTAGACGGCTCCTACGAGCAGTACTTC
TRBJ1-1	NA	NA	TRBV21-1	CASSPSGENTEAFF	TGTGCCAGCAGCCCATCGGGGGAGAACACTGAAGCTTTCTTT
TRBJ2-1	NA	TRBD2	TRBV10-1	CASSDPPRLAGVDEQFF	TGCGCCAGCAGTGATCCCCCCAGGCTAGCGGGAGTGGATGAGCAGTTCTTC
TRBJ2-1	NA	NA	TRBV12-1	CASSFELEEDDYNEQFF	TGTGCCAGCAGCTTTGAACTGGAAGAGGACGACTACAATGAGCAGTTCTTC
TRBJ2-5	NA	NA	TRBV10-3	CAISEETGETQYF	TGTGCCATCAGTGAGGAGACAGGAGAGACCCAGTACTTC
TRBJ1-2	NA	TRBD1	TRBV10-3	CAISRQGDNYGYTF	TGTGCCATCAGCCGACAGGGTGATAACTATGGCTACACCTTC
TRBJ2-7	NA	NA	TRBV5-1	CASSRGDSSYEQYF	TGCGCCAGCAGCCGCGGGGACAGCTCCTACGAGCAGTACTTC
TRBJ2-7	NA	NA	TRBV10-3	CAISVRPDSYEQYF	TGTGCCATCAGTGTGCGACCGGACAGCTACGAGCAGTACTTC
TRBJ1-3	NA	TRBD1	TRBV30	CAWSRQGSGNTIYF	TGTGCCTGGAGTCGACAGGGATCTGGAAACACCATATATTTT
TRBJ2-2	NA	NA	TRBV27	CASSRLSGELFF	TGTGCCAGCAGCCGTCTATCCGGGGAGCTGTTTTTT
TRBJ2-3	NA	TRBD2	TRBV7-9	CASSKTVTSGSTDTQYF	TGTGCCAGCAGCAAAACGGTGACTAGCGGCAGCACAGATACGCAGTATTTT
TRBJ2-1	NA	TRBD2	TRBV6-4	CASSDQTSGGYNEQFF	TGTGCCAGCAGTGACCAGACTAGCGGGGGCTACAATGAGCAGTTCTTC
TRBJ2-7	NA	NA	TRBV28	CASNLPGHLHEQYF	TGTGCCAGCAATCTTCCGGGACACCTCCACGAGCAGTACTTC
TRBJ1-2	once	NA	TRBV3-1/TRBV3-2	CASSQVILQQEGIYGYTF	TGTGCCAGCAGCCAAGTCATACTCCAACAGGAGGGGATCTATGGCTACACCTTC
TRBJ1-1	once	TRBD1	TRBV19	CASSSGQGSTEAFF	TGTGCCAGTAGTTCCGGACAGGGTTCCACTGAAGCTTTCTTT
TRBJ1-4	once	NA	TRBV19	CASKKGVATNEKLFF	TGTGCCAGTAAAAAGGGGGTCGCAACTAATGAAAAACTGTTTTTT